The TCR beta chain described here comes from a study of T cell repertoires in aging, cancer and after chemotherapy. The template was genomic DNA from peripheral blood, not RNA. Study conclusions and caveats: Rebound thymic output was suggested by rising median generation probability during chemotherapy in each cancer cohort. Loss of evenness, beyond lost richness, contributed to age-related TCR diversity decline in cancer patients.

Rearranged V-D-J TRB sequences were amplified with a mixed TRB-A/B primer pool. TCRdb independently ran MiXCR on the multiplex PCR reads; one entry per CDR3 protein. The sample yields 9,500 to 11,000 distinct CDR3 sequences, roughly 30% seen once. CDR3 length equals 14 residues. V gave up 0 bases and J gave up 9 bases; unmatched junction bases: 0. The V gene's germline CDR1 is LGHNA and CDR2 YNFKEQ. Comments on this clonotype: Its antigen is undetermined.

This clonotype originated in a human donor in good health. The chain recombines TRBV4-2 with TRBJ2-1, with 12 bases matching TRBD2. Sequencing used blood. The CDR3 loop reads CASSQEGLAGEQFF. CDR3 bases: TGTGCCAGCAGCCAAGAGGGACTAGCGGGTGAGCAGTTCTTC.